Reported below is one T cell receptor beta chain. The clone's antigen remains unknown. It has no much larger one-base neighbor in the sample; base qualities were not kept. TCRbeta CDR3 regions were amplified from genomic DNA using the immunoSEQ Assay, a bias-controlled multiplex PCR. On the study's bioinformatics: Within the assay, amplification of reference gene primers was used to estimate how many nucleated cells each sample contained. To quantify the absolute abundance of each unique TCRbeta CDR3 rearrangement, sequence reads were collapsed and filtered. For each sample, productive Simpson clonality was calculated by taking the square root of Simpson's diversity index across productive rearrangements. The table was pulled from immuneACCESS by TCRdb, which kept in-frame rearrangements only. Such tables lose some clones; where checked, under half of the loss comes from unresolved V genes, and the rest has no known cause. The D gene and trimming were derived from the DNA, and the V and J assignments and clone size from that table. Within this sample are about 160,000 clones, with 76% of them counted one time only. Roughly 3.7% of the sample comes from the top ten.

Collaborating institutions collected whole blood in K2EDTA tubes following their own protocols. For TCRbeta analysis, collaborators shipped samples as frozen whole blood, isolated PBMCs, or DNA extracted from either of those sample types. This sample is drawn from a study of blood T cell repertoires in COVID-19 (dated by TCRdb to 2018 to 2021). Background on the whole study: The collaborator samples originated in the United States, Italy and Spain and spanned the acute and convalescent phases of COVID-19. The material from the prospective study consisted of cDNA or gDNA derived from T cells, B-cell-depleted T cells, or PBMCs. Subjects who had been exposed to COVID-19, were actively infected with it, or had recovered from it provided the deeply sampled blood TCRbeta repertoires that made up the dataset. The repertoires were made available in a free public database intended to serve as a resource for research on the immune response to SARS-CoV-2. Samples came from the ongoing ImmuneRACE study (first 160 participants) plus 1,254 subjects from 6 global collaborators. A de-identified subject ID, COVID-19 status, age in years and sex were almost always included in the sample metadata. Where HLA class I and class II types were available, the types were taken from metadata supplied by the sample provider, not from assay-based typing.

V is reduced by 5 bases and J by 2 bases, leaving a spacing of 13 bases between them. Including cysteine and phenylalanine, the CDR3 has 15 amino acids. Just the 45-base CDR3 DNA is kept, in frame starting at base 1. The germline V gene encodes CDR1 LGHDT and CDR2 YNNKEL (reference sequence). What the authors observed across the whole study: The amount of clinical and demographic metadata varied by source and participant and was provided uncurated.

This receptor was taken from a woman of 80 years or more with acute or convalescent COVID-19. Sample: peripheral blood. The chain is assembled from TRBV3-1 (or the pseudogene TRBV3-2) and TRBJ1-5; the D segment cannot be called with confidence. CDR3 protein: CASSWAGQGNQPQHF. The base sequence is TGTGCCAGCAGCTGGGCTGGGCAGGGCAATCAGCCCCAGCATTTT.